This TCR beta chain was sequenced for a study of blood T cell repertoires in COVID-19. Turning to the study itself: Sites across the United States, Italy and Spain contributed samples from acute and convalescent COVID-19. PBMCs, B-cell-depleted T cells, or T cells were the source of the cDNA or gDNA that made up the material.

Original handling: Nucleated cell number was recorded as an estimate derived from reference gene primer amplification. The protocol was immunoSEQ multiplex PCR, while the TCRdb copy is restricted to in-frame clones and leaves out a portion. Clone size and V and J calls were adopted from that table, with D and trimming inferred from the DNA. The repertoire holds 250,000 to 300,000 clones, with 85% to 90% as singletons. CDR1 and CDR2 from the germline V gene are SGHDT and YYEEEE. Trimming cost V 2 bases and J 9 bases, with 21 bases left between them. The CDR3 extends over 16 amino acids. The receptor's source is a man younger than 35 with active or convalescent COVID-19. Material: peripheral blood. This rearrangement joins TRBV5-6 to TRBJ2-1, with D unclear. CDR3 amino acids: CASSLWASILNGEQFF. The DNA of the CDR3 is TGTGCCAGCAGCTTATGGGCCTCCATCCTAAACGGTGAGCAGTTCTTC.